This is a list of T cell receptor beta chains from one sample in a study of blood T cell repertoires in COVID-19. The data were produced by immunoSEQ multiplex PCR, yet TCRdb's version contains in-frame clones alone and is incomplete. The sample yields 150,000 to 200,000 clones, 84% seen once. The sequenced sample was PBMCs or T cells enriched from blood (not recorded which). The receptors derive from a man aged 50 to 59 who had recovered from COVID-19. The CDR3 runs from the conserved cysteine through the conserved F or W. The order of the fields is V gene, clone size, D gene, J gene, CDR3 DNA, CDR3 protein. A D gene is named only where the DNA matches it firmly. A row's size may be missing; if present it is once, few, many or a size class.

V gene: TRBV13
clone size: -
D gene: TRBD1
J gene: TRBJ1-5
CDR3 DNA: TGTGCCAGCAGCCCGCGGAGGGGGCGGCCTCCCAGCAATCAGCCCCAGCATTTT
CDR3 protein: CASSPRRGRPPSNQPQHF

V gene: TRBV11-2
clone size: -
D gene: TRBD2
J gene: TRBJ2-3
CDR3 DNA: TGTGCCAGCAGCCCGATAGCGGGGGGGGGATCAGATACGCAGTATTTT
CDR3 protein: CASSPIAGGGSDTQYF

V gene: TRBV28
clone size: -
D gene: -
J gene: TRBJ1-2
CDR3 DNA: TGTGCCAGCAGTTCAATACAGGGTGCTGGCTACACCTTC
CDR3 protein: CASSSIQGAGYTF

V gene: TRBV7-8
clone size: -
D gene: TRBD2
J gene: TRBJ2-5
CDR3 DNA: TGTGCCAGCAGCTTAGTGTCCGGGGGGGAGACCCAGTACTTC
CDR3 protein: CASSLVSGGETQYF

V gene: TRBV6-1
clone size: few
D gene: -
J gene: TRBJ1-1
CDR3 DNA: TGTGCCAGCAGTGACGCAAGGGGTCGAACTGAAGCTTTCTTT
CDR3 protein: CASSDARGRTEAFF

V gene: TRBV27
clone size: -
D gene: TRBD1
J gene: TRBJ2-1
CDR3 DNA: TGTGCCAGCAGTTTATCGAGGGACAGCTCCTACAATGAGCAGTTCTTC
CDR3 protein: CASSLSRDSSYNEQFF

V gene: TRBV11-3
clone size: -
D gene: -
J gene: TRBJ2-3
CDR3 DNA: TGTGCCAGCAGCCATGCAGGGTTCGAGGCAGATACGCAGTATTTT
CDR3 protein: CASSHAGFEADTQYF

V gene: TRBV5-5
clone size: -
D gene: TRBD1
J gene: TRBJ2-7
CDR3 DNA: TGTGCCAGCAGAAAGGGACAGAGCTCCTACGAGCAGTACTTC
CDR3 protein: CASRKGQSSYEQYF

V gene: TRBV4-2
clone size: few
D gene: TRBD2
J gene: TRBJ2-5
CDR3 DNA: TGTGCCCGCAGCAACGGGGGGGCGGGGGAGACCCAGTACTTC
CDR3 protein: CARSNGGAGETQYF

V gene: TRBV27
clone size: -
D gene: TRBD2
J gene: TRBJ2-1
CDR3 DNA: TGTGCCAGCAGTTTAGAGCTAGCGGGGGCCTTTTACAATGAGCAGTTCTTC
CDR3 protein: CASSLELAGAFYNEQFF

V gene: TRBV7-3
clone size: -
D gene: -
J gene: TRBJ2-3
CDR3 DNA: TGTGCCAGCAGCTTAGCGGGGGCGAGCACAGATACGCAGTATTTT
CDR3 protein: CASSLAGASTDTQYF

V gene: TRBV29-1
clone size: once
D gene: -
J gene: TRBJ1-2
CDR3 DNA: TGCAGCGTTGAAGGGGGGCAGATGCATGGCTACACCTTC
CDR3 protein: CSVEGGQMHGYTF

V gene: TRBV25-1
clone size: -
D gene: -
J gene: TRBJ1-4
CDR3 DNA: TGTGCCAGCAGTGATATCACGGAGGAGGGAGGTGAAAAACTGTTTTTT
CDR3 protein: CASSDITEEGGEKLFF

V gene: TRBV2
clone size: -
D gene: -
J gene: TRBJ1-4
CDR3 DNA: TGTGCCAGCAGGATGGGCGGGGGACTTAATGAAAAACTGTTTTTT
CDR3 protein: CASRMGGGLNEKLFF

V gene: TRBV18
clone size: -
D gene: -
J gene: TRBJ1-2
CDR3 DNA: TGTGCCAGCTCAGCCAGGGTTTCTGGCTACACCTTC
CDR3 protein: CASSARVSGYTF

V gene: TRBV6-5
clone size: -
D gene: TRBD1
J gene: TRBJ1-1
CDR3 DNA: TGTGCCAGCAGTTCGGGACAGGGTCGTACTGAAGCTTTCTTT
CDR3 protein: CASSSGQGRTEAFF

V gene: TRBV29-1
clone size: -
D gene: TRBD1
J gene: TRBJ1-3
CDR3 DNA: TGCAGCGCGGGGACAGGGGTAAACACCATATATTTT
CDR3 protein: CSAGTGVNTIYF

V gene: TRBV7-8
clone size: -
D gene: TRBD1
J gene: TRBJ1-3
CDR3 DNA: TGTGCCAGCATCCCGCCGGGACAGCCAATCTCTGGAAACACCATATATTTT
CDR3 protein: CASIPPGQPISGNTIYF

V gene: TRBV4-2
clone size: -
D gene: -
J gene: TRBJ1-2
CDR3 DNA: TGTGCCAGCAGCCAGAACGTGGGTCGGCAGGGCAGTGGCTACACCTTC
CDR3 protein: CASSQNVGRQGSGYTF

V gene: TRBV5-5
clone size: -
D gene: -
J gene: TRBJ1-2
CDR3 DNA: TGTGCCAGCAGCCCGAACAGGGAAAAGGGCTACACCTTC
CDR3 protein: CASSPNREKGYTF

V gene: TRBV24-1
clone size: -
D gene: TRBD1
J gene: TRBJ1-2
CDR3 DNA: TGTGCCACCAGTGATTTCGCACCCGGACAGGGGGGAATCTATGGCTACACCTTC
CDR3 protein: CATSDFAPGQGGIYGYTF

V gene: TRBV5-1
clone size: once
D gene: TRBD1
J gene: TRBJ2-5
CDR3 DNA: TGCGCCAGCAGTCCCGGACAGGGCCAAGAGACCCAGTACTTC
CDR3 protein: CASSPGQGQETQYF

V gene: TRBV2
clone size: -
D gene: TRBD1
J gene: TRBJ1-2
CDR3 DNA: TGTGCCAGCAGTGATTCCGGGACAGAGGCAAGGCCCCGAATTAATGGCTACACCTTC
CDR3 protein: CASSDSGTEARPRINGYTF

V gene: TRBV23-1
clone size: once
D gene: TRBD1
J gene: TRBJ2-7
CDR3 DNA: TGCGCCAGTACTCCGGGACAGGCCCCCTACGAGCAGTACTTC
CDR3 protein: CASTPGQAPYEQYF

V gene: TRBV13
clone size: -
D gene: -
J gene: TRBJ1-1
CDR3 DNA: TGTGCCAGCAGCCGCTGGAGTAGGAACACTGAAGCTTTCTTT
CDR3 protein: CASSRWSRNTEAFF

V gene: TRBV5-5
clone size: -
D gene: -
J gene: TRBJ2-6
CDR3 DNA: TGTGCCAGCAGCGTCCGGAGTGGGGCCAACGTCCTGACTTTC
CDR3 protein: CASSVRSGANVLTF

V gene: TRBV4-2
clone size: -
D gene: -
J gene: TRBJ2-3
CDR3 DNA: TGTGCCAGCAGCCACGGGGGAGACACAGATACGCAGTATTTT
CDR3 protein: CASSHGGDTDTQYF

V gene: TRBV11-1
clone size: -
D gene: TRBD1
J gene: TRBJ1-2
CDR3 DNA: TGTGCCAGCAGCCCGAGTCCCGGGACAGGGAATGGCTACACCTTC
CDR3 protein: CASSPSPGTGNGYTF

V gene: TRBV19
clone size: -
D gene: -
J gene: TRBJ2-3
CDR3 DNA: TGTGCCAGTAGTAGTGATCTCGGAAGCGCAGATACGCAGTATTTT
CDR3 protein: CASSSDLGSADTQYF